This section outlines one T cell receptor beta chain sequence together with its context. Its target is unknown. The V gene end was trimmed by 4 bases and the J gene end by 2 bases; junction bases not matched to a gene: 4. The CDR3 loop spans 15 amino acids. The V gene's germline CDR1 is MRHNA and CDR2 SNTAGT. The data stem from a study of cytomegalovirus exposure and HLA in healthy donors. Findings of the study overall: CMV serostatus was the only immune exposure information that was available.

Primers: 60 Vbeta forward and 13 Jbeta reverse. The method was immunoSEQ multiplex PCR; TCRdb's version includes in-frame clones alone and lacks a portion of them. The table shows under 150,000 clones, with around 80% occurring only once. This clonotype was sampled from a boy aged 2 to 10 in good health and CMV-seronegative. This chain connects TRBV6-4 to TRBJ2-2; TRBD1 agrees at 7 bases. The sample taken for sequencing was PBMCs. The CDR3 loop is CASSVGDRNTGELFF. CDR3 DNA sequence: TGTGCCAGCAGTGTGGGGGACAGAAACACCGGGGAGCTGTTTTTT.